This T cell receptor (beta chain) stems from a study of blood T cell repertoires in COVID-19 (dated by TCRdb to 2020 to 2021). Context from the whole study: The collaborator samples originated in the United States, Italy and Spain and spanned the acute and convalescent phases of COVID-19. The prospective study material was composed of cDNA or gDNA derived from T cells, B-cell-depleted T cells, or PBMCs. Where HLA class I and class II types were available, the types were taken from metadata supplied by the sample provider, not from assay-based typing. The sample metadata nearly always contained a de-identified subject ID, COVID-19 status, age in years and sex. Deeply sampled blood TCRbeta repertoires from subjects exposed to, actively infected with, or recovered from COVID-19 were included in the dataset. The repertoires were released in a freely available public database meant as a resource for research on the immune response to SARS-CoV-2. The samples were drawn from two sources: the first 160 participants of the ongoing ImmuneRACE study, and 1,254 subjects contributed by 6 global collaborators. The paper as a whole reports these results and caveats: The amount of clinical and demographic metadata varied by source and participant and was provided uncurated.

Only a few counts were recorded for this clone. What this receptor recognizes is not known. It has no much larger one-base neighbor in the sample; base qualities were not kept. Whole blood was collected in K2EDTA tubes by collaborating institutions according to the institutions' own protocols. For TCRbeta analysis, collaborators shipped samples in one of three forms: frozen whole blood, isolated PBMCs, or DNA extracted from either of those sample types. TCRbeta CDR3 regions were amplified from genomic DNA by means of the immunoSEQ Assay, a bias-controlled multiplex PCR. As for how the authors treated the data: The number of nucleated cells in each sample was estimated from the amplification of reference gene primers within the assay. To quantify the absolute abundance of each unique TCRbeta CDR3 rearrangement, sequence reads were collapsed and filtered. For each sample, productive Simpson clonality was calculated as the square root of Simpson's diversity index over productive rearrangements. Here the immuneACCESS table is served through TCRdb, limited to in-frame sequences with V and J called. Missing clones are a known gap in these copies; in checked studies unresolved V genes cover under half, and the rest lacks a known reason. V and J calls and clone size are given by that table; D and trimming were obtained from the DNA. Within this sample are just over 95,000 clones, with just under 90% of them counted one time only. The ten top clones hold just over 15% of the sample.

CDR1 SGHRS and CDR2 YFSETQ were looked up in the germline V gene. The CDR3 goes from the cysteine to the phenylalanine over 15 residues. Just CDR3 DNA is preserved here, 45 bases in frame from base 1. V drops 0 bases and J drops 4 bases, leaving 12 bases in between. Sequencing was done on a sample of peripheral blood. Recombination joined TRBV5-1 with TRBJ2-3; TRBD2 is a possible D gene, resting on 7 matching bases. The receptor comes from a human donor in a cohort sampled during active COVID-19. Here is the DNA: TGCGCCAGCAGCTTGGAGGGGGGGCGTCCAGATACGCAGTATTTT. The resulting protein is CASSLEGGRPDTQYF.